The 8 T cell receptor beta chains below were found in one sample sequenced in a study of tumor-infiltrating lymphocytes in oesophageal squamous cell carcinoma (dated by TCRdb to 2016 to 2017). The library was generated by PCR. The reads were generated on an Illumina HiSeq 2000. The raw public reads went through TCRdb reprocessing: fastp at Q25, MiXCR clone calling, in-frame beta chains kept. Each entry is one CDR3 protein sequence, shown with its most common DNA and genes. Recorded for this sample are 15,000 to 20,000 distinct CDR3 sequences; 40% to 55% of them occurred a single time. The ten largest account for roughly a quarter of the sample. The sample was esophageal tumor tissue. Receptors originate from a male donor with esophageal squamous cell carcinoma.

The CDR3 sequence: CASSGYREETQYF. In DNA, the CDR3 is TGTGCCAGCAGCGGGTACAGGGAAGAGACCCAGTACTTC. V and J are TRBV7-2 and TRBJ2-4; TRBD1 might be the D (6 bases). The end of the DNA aligns better with TRBJ2-5, so the J call may be wrong. CDR1 is SGHTA and CDR2 is FQGNSA in the germline V gene. CDR3 length: 13 residues.

The genes are TRBV6-1 and TRBJ2-3; a weak D match, TRBD2 (5 bases). The CDR3 is made up of 16 amino acids. From germline, CDR1 is MNHNS and CDR2 SASEGT. V lost 5 bases and J 3 bases, leaving 18 bases between the germline ends. Here the CDR3 DNA reads TGTGCCAGCAGTCGAGGGCAGCGTTTACCAACAGATACGCAGTATTTT. It specifies CASSRGQRLPTDTQYF.

The chain links TRBV7-2 to TRBJ2-5; D unclear. The J call is in doubt because the DNA end fits TRBJ2-7 better. CDR1 is SGHTA and CDR2 is FQGNSA in the germline V gene. The CDR3 consists of 15 residues. DNA for the CDR3: TGTGCCAGCAGCACTTACTTAGAGTCCGCCTACGAGCAGTACTTC. Protein: CASSTYLESAYEQYF.

This clonotype has a handful of counts. J is TRBJ1-4 and V is TRBV18; D unresolved. The CDR3 covers 12 residues. CDR1 is KGHSH, CDR2 LQKENI, per germline. The V gene lost 4 bases and the J gene lost 2 bases, with 2 bases spanning the gap. The CDR3, as DNA: TGTGCCAGCTCACTTACTAATGAAAAACTGTTTTTT. Translating it yields CASSLTNEKLFF.

The chain couples TRBV12-3 or TRBV12-4 to TRBJ2-5, with TRBD2 as a possible D gene (7 bases). The CDR3 covers 16 residues. Trimming shortened V by 5 bases and J by 5 bases, and 21 bases separated the two germline ends. This chain's CDR3 is CASSPLRGADRETQYF. The CDR3 DNA sequence: TGTGCCAGCAGTCCCCTTCGGGGGGCGGATCGGGAGACCCAGTACTTC.

The V gene is TRBV7-3, the J gene TRBJ2-4; TRBD1 matches at 8 bases. The DNA end lines up better with TRBJ2-7; the J call may be wrong. CDR1 SGHTA and CDR2 FQGTGA come from the germline V gene. The CDR3 spans 14 residues. CDR3 residues: CASSDRGNPYEQYF. CDR3 DNA: TGTGCCAGCAGCGACAGGGGAAACCCCTACGAGCAGTACTTC.

This clonotype was found a few times. At one of its ends the junction is not consistent with the germline gene, which may arise from a read error. This chain links TRBV7-6 with TRBJ2-1; a possible D gene is TRBD1 (6 bases). Germline V CDR1 and CDR2: SGHVS, FNYEAQ. CDR3 length equals 13 residues. The CDR3 DNA reads as TGTGCTAGCAGCTTGGACAGCCACAATGAGCAGTTCTTC. Protein: CASSLDSHNEQFF.

The V and J genes are TRBV7-9 and TRBJ2-6; D gene unclear. The end of the DNA fits TRBJ2-5 better, so the J call may be wrong. Germline lookup yields CDR1 SEHNR and CDR2 FQNEAQ (reference sequence). This CDR3 comprises 12 residues. CDR3 DNA sequence: TGTGCCAGCAGCTTAGAGTGGGAGACCCAGTACTTC. Encoded protein: CASSLEWETQYF.